This T cell receptor beta chain was identified in a study of CD8+ T cells in alopecia areata. Across the study: Affected scalp percentage set treated patients' severity scores. Findings of the study overall: Tofacitinib produced a significant decrease in scalp clonality and in expanded CD8+ clones among the top 100. Higher clonality was seen in lesional scalp than in normal scalp, especially in alopecia totalis/universalis.

RNA extraction and reverse transcription yielded cDNA as sequencing template. Sequenced by immunoSEQ multiplex PCR; TCRdb stores in-frame clones only, minus some. The sample has around 150,000 clones, around 71% seen once. Treatment specified: oral pan-JAK inhibitor, 5-10 mg twice daily. In germline, CDR1 is SGHDT, CDR2 YYEEEE. This CDR3 has 16 amino acids. The V gene lost 4 bases and the J gene lost 3 bases, with 16 bases spanning the gap. The sample holds a few counts of this clone. Antigen specificity is unknown. The input for sequencing was CD4+ T cells sorted from blood, taken at week 4, from a patient treated with tofacitinib. The sequence was collected from a human donor with alopecia areata. The chain carries TRBV5-6 and TRBJ2-2; D may be TRBD1 (6 bases). The CDR3 coding sequence is TGTGCCAGCAGCCCCCTTGACAGGTCGTACACCGGGGAGCTGTTTTTT. Translated, it gives CASSPLDRSYTGELFF.